One T cell receptor beta chain is described in this entry. This clonotype has more than one count but fewer than ten. Its target antigen remains unknown. Within one base of it there is no much larger clone, and no base qualities were kept. As encoded in the germline V gene, CDR1 is SGHAT while CDR2 is FQNNGV. Trimming accounts for 5 bases at V and 4 bases at J, while the number of junction bases matched to no gene is 21. The cysteine opens and the phenylalanine closes a CDR3 of 19 amino acids. Solely the CDR3 DNA is kept, with 57 bases framed from the first base. This entry comes from a study of T-cell reconstitution after alpha-beta-depleted transplantation in children listed by TCRdb under 2016. Regarding the study in general: Using TCR repertoire profiling, the study followed T-cell immune reconstitution in a quantitative way in children after TCRalphabeta/CD19-depleted allogeneic hematopoietic cell transplantation.

The library was obtained by PCR. The sequencer listed for this sample is Illumina HiSeq 2500. TCR libraries were prepared with molecular barcoding, using unique molecular identifiers to normalize TCRbeta repertoire quantification. TCRdb passed the public sequencing reads through fastp at Q25 and MiXCR, retaining productive beta sequences. CDR3 protein duplicates are merged, each entry listing the most common genes and DNA. This sample holds hundreds of thousands of distinct CDR3 sequences; approximately 17% were observed only once. Around 0.96% of the sample is taken by the ten largest. The rearranged chain carries TRBV11-2 and TRBJ2-5; a stretch of 8 junction bases matches TRBD2. Sequencing used PBMCs from the stem cell graft donor, obtained from the stem cell graft. The sequence derives from a human donor who donated a stem cell graft to a child with acute myeloid leukemia. The DNA sequence follows: TGTGCCAGCAGCCTCCTCTCGGGGGCGGGGGGCCCTTTCCGAGAGACCCAGTACTTC. Its protein reads: CASSLLSGAGGPFRETQYF.